These 17 T cell receptor beta chains were all obtained from the same sample, sequenced in a study of T-cell reconstitution after alpha-beta-depleted transplantation in children. Construction of the TCRbeta library involved unique molecular identifiers. TCRdb reanalysed the PCR reads using MiXCR and keeps one entry per CDR3 protein. This table has 250,000 or so distinct CDR3 sequences, approximately 8% appearing once. The sample was PBMCs, mostly from graft donor cells, taken 180 days after TCRalphabeta/CD19-depleted stem cell transplant. The receptors shown here come from a male patient younger than 18 who had a stem cell transplant for acute lymphoblastic leukemia, so the T cells may come from the graft donor.

This clonotype occurred many times. The chain joins TRBV3-1 to TRBJ2-5; TRBD2 is a possible D gene (5 bases). Germline CDR1 and CDR2: LGHDT and YNNKEL (reference sequence). With 0 bases removed from V and 2 bases from J, the gap between germline ends came to 13 bases. This CDR3 contains 16 residues. The DNA of the CDR3 is TGTGCCAGCAGCCAAGACCTTGGACTGGGGCAAGAGACCCAGTACTTC. Amino acids: CASSQDLGLGQETQYF.

The table lists this clonotype with many counts. J is TRBJ1-4 and V is TRBV15, with 9 bases fitting TRBD1. The CDR3 totals 15 residues. Germline V lookup: CDR1 LNHNV, CDR2 YYDKDF (reference sequence). Trimming removed 3 bases from V and 6 bases from J; junction bases left unmatched: 5. CDR3 sequence reads: CATSREQGADEKLFF. The DNA for the CDR3 is TGTGCCACCAGCAGGGAACAGGGGGCAGATGAAAAACTGTTTTTT.

This clonotype was recorded many times. J is TRBJ2-2 and V is TRBV2, with TRBD2 matching over 8 bases. The ends lost 1 base at V and 6 bases at J; junction bases unmatched: 4. This CDR3 is built from 15 residues. CDR1 SNHLY and CDR2 FYNNEI come from the germline V gene. This CDR3 reads CASSEVPGGPGELFF. The CDR3 bases are TGTGCCAGCAGTGAAGTGCCGGGAGGGCCCGGGGAGCTGTTTTTT. Combining the CDR3 with reference TRBV2 and TRBJ2-2 gives the whole variable domain EPEVTQTPSHQVTQMGQEVILRCVPISNHLYFYWYRQILGQKVEFLVSFYNNEISEKSEIFDDQFSVERPDGSNFTLKIRSTKLEDSAMYFCASSEVPGGPGELFFGEGSRLTVL.

This clonotype showed up many times. CDR3 bases: TGTGCCAGCAGGCGGGGTGGCACAGATACGCAGTATTTT. Translation gives CASRRGGTDTQYF. V and J are TRBV7-8 and TRBJ2-3; D is possibly TRBD2 (6 bases). Trimming shortened V by 6 bases and J by 1 base, and 8 bases separated the two germline ends. This CDR3 spans 13 amino acids. The germline gives CDR1 SGHVS, CDR2 FQNEAQ.

In its sample, this clonotype was seen many times. J is TRBJ2-4 and V is TRBV20-1; 12 bases are a match to TRBD2. Unmatched junction bases numbered 9, after V lost 4 bases and J lost 8 bases. The CDR3 spans 15 residues. The germline CDR1 and CDR2 sequences are DFQATT and SNEGSKA (reference sequence). The CDR3 DNA sequence: TGCAGTGCTACCGAAAGACTAGCGGGAGAGGACATTCAGTACTTC. Protein: CSATERLAGEDIQYF.

This clonotype has at least ten counts. The genes are TRBV12-3 or TRBV12-4 and TRBJ1-2; D perhaps matches TRBD1 (5 bases). Trimming took 2 bases from V and 7 from J, leaving 11 bases between them. There are 13 residues in the CDR3. CDR3 nucleotides: TGTGCCAGCAGTTTAAGCAGGGTGGGTGGCTACACCTTC. Amino acids: CASSLSRVGGYTF.

This clonotype was found many times. The chain joins TRBV21-1 to TRBJ2-5; the D call of TRBD1 is as the table states it, not checked on the DNA. TRBV21-1 counts as a pseudogene. The length of the CDR3 is 17 residues. The CDR3 sequence is CASSRAKNRGREKTQYF. The CDR3 DNA reads as TGTGCCAGCAGCAGAGCAAAAAACAGGGGGCGCGAGAAGACCCAGTACTTC.

In its sample, this clonotype was seen many times. The rearrangement joins TRBV7-8 to TRBJ2-1; 12 nucleotides match TRBD2. Germline CDR1 reads SGHVS; CDR2 reads FQNEAQ. After removal of 5 bases from V and 7 bases from J, the junction contained 9 bases not matched to a gene. The CDR3 spans 16 residues. The CDR3 DNA reads TGTGCCAGCAGCCCACGACTAGCGGGAGTGGAGAATGAGCAGTTCTTC. The encoded protein is CASSPRLAGVENEQFF.

This clonotype was detected many times. This sequence joins TRBV4-1 and TRBJ2-7, with TRBD2 identical over 11 bases. Germline loops: CDR1 MGHRA, CDR2 YSYEKL. This CDR3 has 18 residues. The junction had 8 bases not matched to a gene; V was cut back by 1 base and J by 0 bases. The chain's CDR3 is CASSQVSLAGGGSYEQYF. DNA of the CDR3: TGCGCCAGCAGCCAAGTCTCGCTAGCGGGAGGTGGCTCCTACGAGCAGTACTTC.

In its sample, this clonotype was seen many times. V and J are TRBV10-3 and TRBJ2-1, with 8 bases identical to TRBD2. The V gene's germline CDR1 is ENHRY and CDR2 SYGVKD. This CDR3 has 14 amino acids. The J segment lost 9 bases and the V segment lost 0 bases, leaving 4 bases of the junction unmatched. The CDR3 spells CAISESGLVVEQFF. The DNA for the CDR3 is TGTGCCATCAGTGAGTCGGGACTAGTGGTTGAGCAGTTCTTC.

This clonotype has a count of ten or more. The chain carries TRBV2 and TRBJ2-4, with 12 bases aligning to TRBD2. The V gene end was trimmed by 7 bases and the J gene end by 7 bases; junction bases not matched to a gene: 5. From germline, CDR1 is SNHLY and CDR2 FYNNEI. The CDR3 runs to 14 residues. The CDR3 nucleotides read TGTGCCAGCACTCCCCTAGCGGGAGGGAACATTCAGTACTTC. Its protein product is CASTPLAGGNIQYF.

This clonotype has a handful of counts. The chain carries TRBV18 and TRBJ2-7; 8 bases fit TRBD1. V lost 3 bases to trimming and J lost 7 bases; unmatched junction nucleotides: 11. Germline loops: CDR1 KGHSH, CDR2 LQKENI. CDR3 length: 15 residues. DNA of the CDR3: TGTGCCAGCTCACCCCTGGGGCAGGGGGCGGGTGAGCAGTACTTC. Protein sequence: CASSPLGQGAGEQYF.

In this sample, this clonotype turned up many times. The chain couples TRBV6-7 to TRBJ2-5, with unresolved D. TRBV6-7 belongs to the ORF category, with a function that is uncertain. There are 11 residues in the CDR3. The V end lost 6 bases, the J end lost 5 bases, and 7 bases lay between the germline ends. CDR3: CASRTRETQYF. In nucleotides, the CDR3 is TGTGCCAGCAGAACAAGGGAGACCCAGTACTTC.

This clonotype was observed at least ten times. The chain has TRBV29-1 and TRBJ2-3; D is unclear. CDR1 and CDR2 (germline): SQVTM, ANQGSEA. The V end was cut by 4 bases, the J end by 1 base, with 9 bases between. This CDR3 is 13 amino acids long. The CDR3 sequence: CSVGNLGTDTQYF. Here the CDR3 DNA reads TGCAGCGTTGGTAATTTGGGCACAGATACGCAGTATTTT.

This clonotype was seen repeatedly, ten times or more. The chain links TRBV6-1 to TRBJ2-1; 11 bases match TRBD2. Germline trimming cut 6 bases from V and 0 bases from J; bases unmatched to any gene: 7. The CDR3 consists of 17 residues. The germline V gene has CDR1 MNHNS and CDR2 SASEGT. The CDR3 DNA follows: TGTGCCAGCAGCCCCCTTAGCGGGGGGGCCTCCTACAATGAGCAGTTCTTC. It encodes CASSPLSGGASYNEQFF.

There are many counts of this clonotype. The CDR3 is CSTLGGDGYTF. Here the CDR3 DNA reads TGCAGCACCCTGGGGGGGGATGGCTACACCTTC. The V and J genes are TRBV29-1 and TRBJ1-2, with TRBD1 as a possible D gene (5 bases). Germline V gene data show CDR1 as SQVTM and CDR2 as ANQGSEA. V was trimmed by 8 bases and J by 6 bases, leaving 13 bases between them. This CDR3 comprises 11 residues.

This clonotype has just a few counts. The V call is TRBV18, the J call TRBJ2-1, with a weak D call TRBD2 (6 bases). Germline V gene sequence: CDR1 KGHSH, CDR2 LQKENI. This CDR3 region has 14 residues. V was trimmed by 1 base and J by 9 bases, leaving 13 bases between them. Here the CDR3 reads CASSPRGAATEQFF. The CDR3 bases are TGTGCCAGCTCACCACGCGGGGCCGCAACTGAGCAGTTCTTC.